Below are 25 T cell receptor beta chains sequenced from a single sample in a study of blood T cell repertoires in COVID-19. The assay was immunoSEQ multiplex PCR, and TCRdb's table has in-frame clones only and misses some. The repertoire holds about 59,000 clones, around 79% seen once, with about 8.9% in the top ten. Sequencing was performed on peripheral blood. These receptors originate from a human donor in a cohort sampled during active COVID-19.

The J gene is TRBJ2-3, the V gene TRBV9; the D is unclear. Trimming stripped 6 bases from V and 7 bases from J, with 12 bases between. The CDR3 is 12 amino acids. Germline CDR1 and CDR2: SGDLS and YYNGEE. The CDR3 nucleotides read TGTGCCAGCACCCTGAAAGAGCATACGCAGTATTTT. Translation gives CASTLKEHTQYF.

This chain uses TRBV2 with TRBJ1-4; the match to TRBD1 covers 7 bases. The germline V gene encodes CDR1 SNHLY and CDR2 FYNNEI. CDR3 length: 14 amino acids. J gave up 4 bases and V 6 bases, and 5 bases lay outside the gene matches. The CDR3 protein is CASRETGFNEKLFF. The CDR3 DNA follows: TGTGCCAGCAGGGAGACAGGGTTTAATGAAAAACTGTTTTTT.

The chain uses TRBV6-1 and TRBJ2-2; 10 bases match TRBD2. The germline gives CDR1 MNHNS, CDR2 SASEGT. V lost 4 bases to trimming and J lost 3 bases; unmatched junction nucleotides: 17. The CDR3 contains 20 residues. The CDR3 is CASSANTRASGSSDTGELFF. The CDR3 bases are TGTGCCAGCAGTGCCAACACACGGGCTAGCGGGAGTAGTGACACCGGGGAGCTGTTTTTT.

The chain combines TRBV19 with TRBJ1-5; no clear D gene. The V and J ends lost 7 bases and 7 bases respectively, with 5 bases between them. Germline lookup yields CDR1 LNHDA and CDR2 SQIVND (reference sequence). The CDR3 contains 10 residues. The CDR3, as DNA: TGTGCCAGTAATAGACAGCCCCAGCATTTT. This codes for CASNRQPQHF.

The chain joins TRBV24-1 to TRBJ1-1, with 9 bases identical to TRBD1. The germline CDR1 and CDR2 sequences are KGHDR and SFDVKD. The CDR3 loop spans 15 amino acids. Trimming at V came to 3 bases and at J to 7 bases, leaving 8 bases not matched to a gene. The CDR3 spells CATSDRDRAPLEAFF. The CDR3 DNA follows: TGTGCCACCAGTGATCGGGACAGGGCCCCGCTTGAAGCTTTCTTT.

The chain joins TRBV7-2 to TRBJ2-2; maybe TRBD2 (6 bases). The CDR3 consists of 15 residues. CDR1 SGHTA and CDR2 FQGNSA come from the germline V gene. V dropped 3 bases and J dropped 6 bases, with 14 bases sitting between them. The DNA of the CDR3 is TGTGCCAGCAGCTTCAAACTAGCTGGTTCCGGGGAGCTGTTTTTT. Translating it yields CASSFKLAGSGELFF.

This clone was observed a handful of times. This chain joins TRBV29-1 and TRBJ2-7, with TRBD2 identical over 15 bases. Germline lookup yields CDR1 SQVTM and CDR2 ANQGSEA. J gave up 3 bases and V 1 base, and 22 bases lay outside the gene matches. This CDR3 is built from 22 residues. CDR3 sequence: CSVEVLRLSGLAGGSFGYEQYF. The CDR3, as DNA: TGCAGCGTTGAAGTTTTGAGGCTATCGGGACTAGCGGGAGGTTCCTTCGGCTACGAGCAGTACTTC.

The chain is built from TRBV30 and TRBJ1-5, with TRBD1 identical over 7 bases. The CDR3 sequence is 14 residues long. Germline CDR1 reads GTSNPN; CDR2 reads SVGIG (reference sequence). V shed 3 bases and J 5 bases; nucleotides not matched to a gene: 7. CDR3 region: CAWRGDSVYQPQHF. Here the CDR3 DNA reads TGTGCCTGGAGGGGGGACAGCGTGTATCAGCCCCAGCATTTT.

V gene TRBV19 combines with J gene TRBJ2-1, with D perhaps TRBD2 (5 bases). CDR3 length equals 15 residues. Germline V lookup: CDR1 LNHDA, CDR2 SQIVND (reference sequence). V shed 7 bases and J shed 0 bases, with 13 bases lying between them. In DNA, the CDR3 is TGTGCCAGTAAGATTAGCGCTAGCTCCTACAATGAGCAGTTCTTC. Translation: CASKISASSYNEQFF.

The chain links TRBV30 to TRBJ2-1; perhaps TRBD2 as D (5 bases). Deletions cut 3 bases from V and 4 bases from J, with 19 bases between. The CDR3 extends over 16 amino acids. Looked up from germline, CDR1 is GTSNPN and CDR2 is SVGIG (reference sequence). The CDR3 spells CAWRPPGLRQYNEQFF. The CDR3, as DNA: TGTGCCTGGAGGCCCCCCGGACTCAGACAATACAATGAGCAGTTCTTC.

The rearrangement uses TRBV5-1 and TRBJ2-1; D is possibly TRBD1 (6 bases). The CDR3 length is 17 residues. With 0 bases removed from V and 0 bases from J, the gap between germline ends came to 13 bases. The V gene's germline CDR1 is SGHRS and CDR2 YFSETQ. As DNA, the CDR3 is TGCGCCAGCAGCTTGGCCGACGACAGGAGCTCCTACAATGAGCAGTTCTTC. Translation gives CASSLADDRSSYNEQFF.

The chain uses TRBV19 and TRBJ2-2, with D perhaps TRBD1 (5 bases). This CDR3 comprises 13 residues. CDR1 is LNHDA, CDR2 SQIVND, per germline (reference sequence). Trimming shortened V by 6 bases and J by 4 bases, and 9 bases separated the two germline ends. CDR3 DNA sequence: TGTGCCAGTAGCCCCAGGGCCACCGGGGAGCTGTTTTTT. Its protein is CASSPRATGELFF.

This sequence joins TRBV5-1 and TRBJ1-1; tentatively, D is TRBD1 (6 bases). CDR3 size: 14 residues. CDR1 and CDR2 from the germline V gene are SGHRS and YFSETQ. Trimming shortened V by 0 bases and J by 5 bases, and 11 bases separated the two germline ends. CDR3 nucleotide sequence: TGCGCCAGCAGCTTGGAAGGAAGGGGGACTGAAGCTTTCTTT. Translated: CASSLEGRGTEAFF.

This rearrangement joins TRBV7-2 to TRBJ1-1, with D hard to call. This CDR3 is 13 amino acids long. CDR1 is SGHTA, CDR2 FQGNSA, per germline. Trimming removed 5 bases from V and 4 bases from J, with 11 bases in between. The CDR3 sequence: CASSDGGRTEAFF. The CDR3 coding sequence is TGTGCCAGCAGCGACGGAGGTCGCACTGAAGCTTTCTTT.

The chain has TRBV19 and TRBJ2-7, with 8 bases aligning to TRBD2. V lost 3 bases and J lost 2; bases outside the gene matches: 15. The CDR3 spans 18 residues. Germline-derived CDR1 and CDR2 are LNHDA and SQIVND (reference sequence). CDR3 region: CASSIGGVGAGDPYEQYF. The DNA for the CDR3 is TGTGCCAGTAGTATCGGCGGGGTCGGAGCGGGAGACCCCTACGAGCAGTACTTC.

This chain joins TRBV28 and TRBJ2-5, with 13 bases fitting TRBD2. J lost 1 base, V lost 4 bases, and 3 bases had no gene match. Germline-derived CDR1 and CDR2 are MDHEN and SYDVKM. This CDR3 is 16 amino acids long. CDR3: CASSSGTSGIQETQYF. As DNA, the CDR3 is TGTGCCAGCAGTTCCGGGACTAGCGGGATCCAAGAGACCCAGTACTTC.

The chain carries TRBV7-2 and TRBJ1-2; weak D call: TRBD1 (5 bases). The germline V gene has CDR1 SGHTA and CDR2 FQGNSA. The CDR3 has 14 residues. V was cut by 2 bases and J by 8 bases, with 15 bases left in between. This CDR3 is CASSLSGGADGYTF. In DNA, the CDR3 is TGTGCCAGCAGCTTAAGTGGTGGGGCCGACGGCTACACCTTC.

The J gene is TRBJ1-6, the V gene TRBV18, with a tentative D call TRBD1 (6 bases). Germline-derived CDR1 and CDR2 are KGHSH and LQKENI. CDR3 length equals 16 residues. V was cut by 4 bases and J by 8 bases, with 18 bases left in between. The DNA of the CDR3 is TGTGCCAGCTCACTCTCGGTCGGGACAAATTATTCACCCCTCCACTTT. This gives the protein CASSLSVGTNYSPLHF.

The genes are TRBV7-2 and TRBJ2-3; TRBD1 matches 10 bases. The CDR3 is made up of 13 amino acids. V gave up 5 bases and J gave up 10 bases; unmatched junction bases: 6. Germline CDR1 SGHTA, CDR2 FQGNSA. CDR3 in DNA: TGTGCCAGCAGCCCAGACAGGGGGCGGCCGCAGTATTTT. This translates into CASSPDRGRPQYF.

The gene calls are TRBV2 and TRBJ2-7; 9 bases agree with TRBD2. The length of the CDR3 is 14 residues. The V gene's germline CDR1 is SNHLY and CDR2 FYNNEI. The trim removed 5 bases at V and 4 bases at J, leaving 6 bases unmatched. Here the CDR3 DNA reads TGTGCCAGCAGTAAGGAGGCGGGAGGGTACGAGCAGTACTTC. It encodes CASSKEAGGYEQYF.

The V gene is TRBV5-1, the J gene TRBJ2-5; 10 bases align to TRBD1. The germline V gene encodes CDR1 SGHRS and CDR2 YFSETQ. CDR3 length: 15 residues. Unmatched junction bases numbered 6, after V lost 2 bases and J lost 5 bases. CDR3 sequence reads: CASSFRDRGWETQYF. CDR3 in DNA: TGCGCCAGCAGCTTCCGGGACAGGGGTTGGGAGACCCAGTACTTC.

This clone was picked up one time. The chain is built from TRBV2 and TRBJ1-1; a weak D match, TRBD1 (6 bases). This CDR3 has 15 amino acids. Germline values: CDR1 SNHLY, CDR2 FYNNEI. The V gene lost 5 bases and the J gene lost 5 bases, with 18 bases spanning the gap. In DNA, the CDR3 is TGTGCCAGCAGTTGGGTGACAGCGAGGGGGACTGAAGCTTTCTTT. Translation gives CASSWVTARGTEAFF.

The count of this clone is one. The rearrangement uses TRBV10-3 and TRBJ2-2, with D possibly matching TRBD2 (6 bases). V was cut by 1 base and J by 3 bases, with 12 bases left in between. This CDR3 is 16 amino acids long. Germline V gene data show CDR1 as ENHRY and CDR2 as SYGVKD. This CDR3 reads CAISEYGTDYTGELFF. In DNA form, the CDR3 reads TGTGCCATCAGTGAGTACGGGACTGACTACACCGGGGAGCTGTTTTTT.

This sequence joins TRBV6-6 and TRBJ2-7, with 10 positions matching TRBD1. The CDR3 sequence is 14 residues long. Germline values: CDR1 MNHNY, CDR2 SVGAGI (reference sequence). The V segment lost 2 bases and the J segment 2 bases; nucleotides outside the gene matches: 0. CDR3 nucleotide sequence: TGTGCCAGCAGTTACGGACAGGGGGCCTACGAGCAGTACTTC. As protein: CASSYGQGAYEQYF.

The genes are TRBV9 and TRBJ2-3; the D is unclear. Germline CDR1 is SGDLS and CDR2 is YYNGEE. The CDR3 totals 14 residues. V gave up 0 bases and J gave up 7 bases, with 12 bases separating them. CDR3 nucleotides: TGTGCCAGCAGCGTAGGTGGCTTTTCCTATACGCAGTATTTT. Protein product: CASSVGGFSYTQYF.